The 20 T cell receptor beta chains presented below share a single source sample, sequenced in a study of human T cells and chemical hapten exposure. TCRdb processed the RACE reads anew with MiXCR; each CDR3 protein has one entry. The table has approximately 32,000 distinct CDR3 sequences, around 12% seen once. Time point of the sample: pre-sensitization, week 0. Treatment in this sample: therapeutic diphenylcyclopropenone sensitization with weekly scalp DPC. The study extracted total RNA from unfractionated whole blood. The sample was whole blood, taken in connection with sensitization to the hapten diphenylcyclopropenone (DPC). These receptors were taken from a woman between 35 and 50 years old with alopecia areata. Some clones in this sample may be carry-over from other donors' samples.

The chain's CDR3 is CASSPGAGGTDTQYF. The DNA of the CDR3 is TGTGCCAGCAGCCCCGGGGCGGGGGGCACAGATACGCAGTATTTT. This chain links TRBV7-9 with TRBJ2-3; 7 bases agree with TRBD2. Trimming at V came to 5 bases and at J to 1 base, leaving 6 bases not matched to a gene. Looked up from germline, CDR1 is SEHNR and CDR2 is FQNEAQ (reference sequence). The CDR3 is made up of 15 amino acids.

V and J are TRBV7-2 and TRBJ2-7; D perhaps matches TRBD1 (7 bases). The V end lost 1 base, the J end lost 3 bases, and 16 bases lay between the germline ends. Germline-derived CDR1 and CDR2 are SGHTA and FQGNSA. The CDR3 has 16 amino acids. CDR3 in DNA: TGTGCCAGCAGCTTAGTTGCCCAGGGGGGAAACTACGAGCAGTACTTC. It translates to CASSLVAQGGNYEQYF. Supplemented by reference TRBV7-2 and TRBJ2-7, the full variable domain reads GAGVSQSPSNKVTEKGKDVELRCDPISGHTALYWYRQSLGQGLEFLIYFQGNSAPDKSGLPSDRFSAERTGGSVSTLTIQRTQQEDSAVYLCASSLVAQGGNYEQYFGPGTRLTVT.

This rearrangement joins TRBV2 to TRBJ1-2; possibly TRBD1 for D (6 bases). Per germline, CDR1 SNHLY and CDR2 FYNNEI. CDR3 length: 15 amino acids. The V and J ends lost 8 bases and 4 bases respectively, with 20 bases between them. Here the CDR3 reads CASSKESRGGYGYTF. The DNA of the CDR3 is TGTGCCAGCTCCAAAGAGTCCAGGGGTGGCTATGGCTACACCTTC. Full variable domain (missing parts from reference TRBV2 and TRBJ1-2): EPEVTQTPSHQVTQMGQEVILRCVPISNHLYFYWYRQILGQKVEFLVSFYNNEISEKSEIFDDQFSVERPDGSNFTLKIRSTKLEDSAMYFCASSKESRGGYGYTFGSGTRLTVV.

This clonotype was seen only a few times. The gene calls are TRBV15 and TRBJ1-1, with unresolved D. Germline CDR1 LNHNV, CDR2 YYDKDF (reference sequence). The CDR3 spans 13 residues. The V gene lost 8 bases and the J gene lost 4 bases, with 14 bases spanning the gap. The CDR3 sequence: CATDVTLGTEAFF. The CDR3 nucleotides are TGTGCCACCGATGTTACGCTGGGCACTGAAGCTTTCTTT.

The table lists this clonotype with many counts. The rearrangement links TRBV2 to TRBJ1-2, with a weak D call TRBD1 (5 bases). The V gene's germline CDR1 is SNHLY and CDR2 FYNNEI. The CDR3 contains 15 residues. V lost 6 bases and J 2 bases, leaving 16 bases between the germline ends. The CDR3 region has the DNA TGTGCCAGCAGCCCAACAGGCTCCCCAAACTATGGCTACACCTTC. Protein sequence: CASSPTGSPNYGYTF.

This clonotype was counted between two and nine times. The chain is built from TRBV5-1 and TRBJ2-2, with D maybe TRBD2 (5 bases). The germline CDR1 and CDR2 sequences are SGHRS and YFSETQ. V shed 4 bases and J shed 2 bases, with 6 bases lying between them. The CDR3 loop spans 13 amino acids. CDR3 loop: CASSGSNTGELFF. In DNA, the CDR3 is TGCGCCAGCAGCGGGAGCAACACCGGGGAGCTGTTTTTT.

This clonotype was detected ten times or more. The rearrangement links TRBV12-3 or TRBV12-4 to TRBJ2-5; 8 bases map to TRBD1. Losses at the gene ends were 6 bases for V and 1 base for J; bases not matched to a gene: 4. The CDR3 is 14 residues long. The CDR3 is CASSRGQVQETQYF. Here the CDR3 DNA reads TGTGCCAGCAGCCGGGGACAGGTCCAAGAGACCCAGTACTTC.

This clonotype has a count of ten or more. The chain links TRBV11-2 to TRBJ1-1; the D is unclear. The CDR3 is 13 residues long. Trimming took 5 bases from V and 1 from J, leaving 8 bases between them. CDR1 is SGHAT, CDR2 FQNNGV, per germline. In DNA, the CDR3 is TGTGCCAGCAGCGCTACAACGAACACTGAAGCTTTCTTT. Encoded protein: CASSATTNTEAFF.

This clonotype was picked up many times. J is TRBJ2-3 and V is TRBV24-1, with 11 bases matching TRBD2. The germline V gene has CDR1 KGHDR and CDR2 SFDVKD. This CDR3 comprises 18 residues. The ends lost 4 bases at V and 5 bases at J; junction bases unmatched: 13. Here the CDR3 reads CATSDHTSGRGVQDTQYF. The CDR3 DNA is TGTGCCACCAGTGACCACACTAGCGGGAGAGGAGTGCAAGATACGCAGTATTTT.

Concerning this clonotype: An end of the junction differs from the germline gene, which may be a read error. V gene TRBV5-1 combines with J gene TRBJ2-2, with D possibly matching TRBD2 (6 bases). The CDR3 is made up of 19 amino acids. Per germline, CDR1 SGHRS and CDR2 YFSETQ. The DNA for the CDR3 is TGCGTCAGCAGCAGGGATCCGACTAGTAGCGGATCGAACACCGGGGAGCTGTTTTTT. This gives the protein CVSSRDPTSSGSNTGELFF.

This clonotype has a handful of counts. This chain uses TRBV4-2 with TRBJ2-1, with D possibly being TRBD2 (6 bases). In germline, CDR1 is LGHNA, CDR2 YNFKEQ. With 0 bases removed from V and 4 bases from J, the gap between germline ends came to 13 bases. There are 16 residues in the CDR3. The CDR3 protein is CASSQELAVGYNEQFF. As DNA, the CDR3 is TGTGCCAGCAGCCAAGAGTTAGCGGTGGGATACAATGAGCAGTTCTTC.

Many counts were recorded for this clonotype. This chain joins TRBV5-1 and TRBJ1-2; D gene uncertain. Trimming left V 4 bases short and J 5 bases short, with 9 bases between. The CDR3 runs to 12 residues. Germline CDR1 and CDR2: SGHRS and YFSETQ. CDR3 protein: CASSEELYGYTF. CDR3 DNA: TGCGCCAGCAGCGAGGAACTTTATGGCTACACCTTC.

CDR3 region: CASTLFPGETQYF. The CDR3 nucleotides are TGTGCCAGCACCCTCTTCCCGGGGGAGACCCAGTACTTC. This sequence joins TRBV6-5 and TRBJ2-5; D might be TRBD2 (5 bases). V lost 7 bases and J 5 bases, leaving 14 bases between the germline ends. CDR1 and CDR2 (germline): MNHEY, SVGAGI. The CDR3 is made up of 13 amino acids.

This clonotype occurred many times. The V gene is TRBV12-3 or TRBV12-4, the J gene TRBJ2-2; D gene unclear. This CDR3 is built from 14 residues. Deletions cut 3 bases from V and 4 bases from J, with 9 bases between. The CDR3: CASSFRSTTGELFF. CDR3 nucleotide sequence: TGTGCCAGCAGTTTCCGCAGCACCACCGGGGAGCTGTTTTTT.

This clonotype was seen a handful of times. The chain carries TRBV5-1 and TRBJ2-1; maybe TRBD2 (6 bases). The CDR3 extends over 14 amino acids. With 4 bases removed from V and 5 bases from J, the gap between germline ends came to 13 bases. Germline values: CDR1 SGHRS, CDR2 YFSETQ. The CDR3 DNA reads TGCGCCAGCAGCCTGGGGTCTAGCGACAATGAGCAGTTCTTC. Its translation: CASSLGSSDNEQFF.

The chain carries TRBV29-1 and TRBJ2-7; D unclear. The CDR3 loop spans 14 amino acids. Trimming removed 4 bases from V and 5 bases from J, with 18 bases in between. The germline gives CDR1 SQVTM, CDR2 ANQGSEA. The CDR3 DNA is TGCAGCGTTGGCCCCACGGGTGGATCGGACGAGCAGTACTTC. This translates into CSVGPTGGSDEQYF.

This clonotype was recorded at least ten times. V is TRBV7-2 and J is TRBJ2-4; D ambiguous. Trimming took 2 bases from V and 6 from J, leaving 5 bases between them. The CDR3 loop spans 12 amino acids. Looked up from germline, CDR1 is SGHTA and CDR2 is FQGNSA. DNA of the CDR3: TGTGCCAGCAGCTTACCGGGAAACATTCAGTACTTC. Residues: CASSLPGNIQYF. Full variable domain (rest looked up from reference TRBV7-2 and TRBJ2-4): GAGVSQSPSNKVTEKGKDVELRCDPISGHTALYWYRQSLGQGLEFLIYFQGNSAPDKSGLPSDRFSAERTGGSVSTLTIQRTQQEDSAVYLCASSLPGNIQYFGAGTRLSVL.

The sample holds many counts of this clonotype. The chain joins TRBV7-9 to TRBJ1-4; D is perhaps TRBD1 (6 bases). This CDR3 is 13 amino acids long. Germline CDR1 SEHNR, CDR2 FQNEAQ (reference sequence). V gave up 2 bases and J gave up 7 bases, with 8 bases separating them. The CDR3 DNA is TGTGCCAGCAGCTTACCGGGGGCTGAAAAACTGTTTTTT. Protein: CASSLPGAEKLFF. The full variable domain, rest sourced from reference TRBV7-9 and TRBJ1-4, is DTGVSQNPRHKITKRGQNVTFRCDPISEHNRLYWYRQTLGQGPEFLTYFQNEAQLEKSRLLSDRFSAERPKGSFSTLEIQRTEQGDSAMYLCASSLPGAEKLFFGSGTQLSVL.

This clonotype has only a few counts. V gene TRBV28 combines with J gene TRBJ2-3; D might be TRBD2 (6 bases). CDR1 and CDR2 (germline): MDHEN, SYDVKM. There are 15 residues in the CDR3. V was cut by 6 bases and J by 2 bases, with 15 bases left in between. The DNA for the CDR3 is TGTGCCAGCAGGGACCGGACTACCCCCACAGATACGCAGTATTTT. It is translated as CASRDRTTPTDTQYF.

This clonotype was counted ten times or more. The rearrangement uses TRBV7-3 and TRBJ2-3; D possibly matches TRBD1 or TRBD2 (6 bases each). This CDR3 contains 14 residues. The V and J ends lost 5 bases and 2 bases respectively, with 11 bases between them. Germline V gene data show CDR1 as SGHTA and CDR2 as FQGTGA. The CDR3 loop reads CASSPRGLTDTQYF. As DNA, the CDR3 is TGTGCCAGCAGCCCTCGGGGGCTCACAGATACGCAGTATTTT.